This T cell receptor (beta chain) was identified in a study of cytomegalovirus exposure and HLA in healthy donors listed by TCRdb under 2017. For context, the study as a whole: In an earlier analysis of about 560 of the donors, approximately 300 Gb of sequence data and 100 million or so unique TCR beta sequences from some 170 million T cells were reported. Roughly 310 gigabases of sequencing data and tens of millions of unique TCR sequences were included in an early release covering roughly 600 HLA-typed donors. Of the 398 genotyped donors, approximately 82% fell in the genetic ancestry cluster associated with self-reported Caucasian donors. The aim of the study was to test whether cataloging public T cell receptors could identify signatures of past pathogen exposure. Using immunosequencing, the study profiled T cell repertoires from fewer than 700 subjects and related those repertoires to cytomegalovirus serostatus. Besides the first cohort of under 700 subjects, a separate validation cohort made up of over 95 different subjects was used. High-throughput TCR immunosequencing, statistical association of individual TCRs with disease status, and machine learning were combined to predict cytomegalovirus infection status. To study patterns of TCR occurrence, a later analysis re-analyzed previously published TCR beta repertoires from 700 or so donors and added high-resolution HLA genotyping. In the later analysis, no new phenotypic data were used to find candidate immune exposures; instead, reliance was placed on TCR beta sequences and their occurrence across donors. In an earlier analysis of about 590 of the donors, high-throughput TCR beta sequencing was used to judge whether each TCR beta V gene segment behaved as functional or pseudogenic. Alongside the repertoire data, information on donor age, sex, ethnicity and CMV serostatus was compiled. Genome-wide SNP genotypes for about 65% of the roughly 670 donors were used in a later genetic analysis, which treated that subset as a discovery cohort. All discovery cohort repertoires had been generated on a single sequencing platform. Class I and class II HLA loci were covered by the typing at four-digit resolution. The number of donors typed differed by locus, with roughly 629-640 for A, B, C, DRB1 and DQB1, 522 for DQA1, 600 to 610 for DPA1, and around 450 for DPB1. Because of strong linkage in the cohort, four to six DR-DQ haplotypes were treated as single units for association and clustering. Among around 400 genotyped donors of the cohort, an average of around 250,000 unique TCR beta nucleotide sequences was sequenced per donor, of which 15% to 20% were non-productive. Study-wide conclusions, independent of this receptor: Because the 87-base-pair reads could not distinguish some IMGT-functional V segments, including TRBV6-2 and TRBV6-3, those segments were excluded. An earlier analysis of approximately 600 of the donors showed that most TCR beta V segments appeared in productive rearrangements either about 90% or about 30% of the time, which broadly matched IMGT annotations. Strong co-occurrence of HLA alleles, especially DR and DQ, made assigning TCR associations to individual alleles difficult. Linkage disequilibrium might explain the correlated functional status among segregating V segments, but an unknown experimental factor could not be ruled out. In a later analysis, most CMV-associated TCR beta chains were found to appear HLA-restricted, with HLA associations seemingly driven largely by CMV exposure. A cluster of highly shared sequence variants was judged likely to be a technical artifact of the sequencing pipeline. Because HLA typing was unavailable for some donors at each locus, only the typed subset was used in association tests. In both the original and validation cohorts, the classifier was reported to diagnose cytomegalovirus status with high specificity and sensitivity. In a later genetic analysis, fewer N-insertions in productive TCRs were reported among donors in an Asian-associated ancestry cluster than the 666-donor mean. A later analysis associated roughly 17,000 TCR beta sequences with specific HLA alleles at a false discovery rate of 0.05. In a later genetic analysis, a missense DCLRE1C variant was associated with V-gene and J-gene trimming of TCR beta chains, and the association was replicated in an independent cohort. Three of the identified cytomegalovirus-associated TCR beta chains were confirmed in vitro to be specific for cytomegalovirus antigens. This cohort had only TCR beta chains sequenced, and the lack of alpha or paired-chain data limited which features could be detected. While some public TCRs were present in many individuals, most TCR sequences turned up only very rarely across donors. In a later analysis, the rate of TCR association differed among HLA loci, with DRB1 alleles having the most associated TCRs and HLA-C alleles having the fewest. A further reported finding was that TCR beta sequences accurately predicted the HLA-A and HLA-B alleles for most subjects in the first cohort. According to a later analysis, parvovirus B19, influenza, CMV and Epstein-Barr virus appeared linked to several top co-occurrence clusters. Roughly uniform sequencing depth across donors was assumed in presence/absence analyses, although this assumption may not hold. The study listed 164 TCR beta chains as associated with cytomegalovirus. Because counts were too low, some 17 rarely observed V segments, including chromosome 9 orphons, were left out of the earlier analysis of some 640 of the donors. CMV serostatus was the only immune exposure information available for the cohort. Compared with equally common non-associated chains, HLA-associated TCR beta chains in a later analysis were more clonally expanded and had lower generation probabilities. The authors suggested that the approach could potentially be generalized to other disease states and immunological phenotypes.

The protocol used for the library was the immunoSEQ multiplex PCR assay. A mixture of 60 forward primers for TCR Vbeta segments and 13 reverse primers for TCR Jbeta segments was used in the multiplex PCR. The CDR3 region of rearranged TCR beta genes was amplified from genomic DNA by a multiplex PCR assay. The Illumina HiSeq System was used to sequence the amplified TCR beta libraries as 87-base-pair reads. Per the source publication's procedure: Across the roughly 640 repertoires, a later analysis counted some 81 million unique TCR beta chains, roughly 11 million of which were shared by at least two donors. A nearest-neighbor algorithm error-corrected the raw reads and collapsed the reads into unique sequences, merging closely related sequences to remove PCR and sequencing errors. Alignment of CDR3 sequences to IMGT reference sequences was used to assign V, D and J gene segments. For a sequence to be retained, at least a six-nucleotide match to both a V gene segment and a J gene segment was required. A rearrangement was called productive if the CDR3 had no stop codons and remained in frame with V and J, and every other rearrangement was called non-productive. CDR3 was defined according to IMGT convention as the region running from the second conserved V-encoded cysteine to the conserved J-encoded phenylalanine. Sequences without an unambiguous match to a single V gene segment were excluded from the earlier analysis of approximately 560 of the donors. In an earlier analysis of more than 500 of the donors, a V segment was called functional when productive rearrangements were above 56.7%, and segregating when the standard deviation between donors exceeded 5%. A statistical classification framework was developed to diagnose cytomegalovirus status using the catalog of TCR beta chain sequences. In a later analysis, TCR nucleotide sequences were compared against IMGT/GENE-DB human TR gene sequences so that V and J genes could be assigned. The TCRdist pipeline was used in a later analysis to assign CDR3 sequences and most-parsimonious VDJ recombination scenarios. In a later analysis, each TCR beta chain was defined by its CDR3 amino acid sequence together with its V-gene family, and reads lacking a unique V-gene family were excluded. As a way to deal with suspected cross-contamination and a sequencing artifact, a later analysis dropped roughly 600 nucleotide sequences that were highly shared and had low generation probability. In a later analysis, a clonal expansion index for each public chain was calculated from normalized within-repertoire ranks of inferred template counts. Generation probabilities in a later analysis came from a VDJ recombination model fitted to out-of-frame rearrangements, and those results were checked against IGoR. Hypergeometric tests were used in a later analysis to score TCR-TCR, TCR-HLA and TCR-CMV co-occurrence, with a repertoire-size bias correction applied to the TCR pairs. A later analysis estimated false discovery rates by permuting HLA or CMV assignments 20 times. In a later analysis, co-occurring TCRs were grouped with DBSCAN, and TCRdist sequence similarity was added when clustering was performed within HLA-allele-positive subsets. Repertoires with fewer than 30,000 or more than 120,000 public chains were left out of co-occurrence clustering, as were a few repertoires with anomalous nucleotide sharing. TCRdb limited this immuneACCESS table to in-frame rearrangements with V and J called. A share of clones is missing; checked studies link under half to unresolved V genes, and the rest is unexplained. That table gives V, J and clone size, and the DNA gave D and trimming. For this sample there are around 120,000 clones; about 76% appear just once. Together, the top ten hold approximately 28% of the sample.

In total, 666 healthy bone marrow donors made up the cohort. Cohort members were all nominally healthy when sampled, although unrecorded immune exposures were likely present. The donor was CMV seropositive and belonged to the group of 250 to 300 seropositive cohort members. Each donor provided a peripheral blood sample, and peripheral blood mononuclear cells were used for TCR beta sequencing. The Qiagen DNeasy Blood Extraction Kit was used to extract genomic DNA from the blood cell samples. This clone was found a few times. The antigen it recognizes is unknown. Within one base of it there is no much larger clone, and no base qualities were kept. V and J are truncated by 4 bases and 10 bases respectively, leaving an intervening sequence of 17 bases. Via the germline V gene, CDR1 is SGHAT and CDR2 FQNNGV. From cysteine to phenylalanine, the CDR3 is 14 amino acids long. The kept DNA is CDR3 alone, 42 bases in frame from the first base.

Sequenced material: PBMCs. The TCR originated in a man aged 55 to 70 in good health and CMV-seropositive. The rearranged segments are TRBV11-2 and TRBJ2-1; TRBD2 is a weak D gene call, 6 bases matching. The sequenced DNA is TGTGCCAGCAGCTGGGCGAACGGGCGGGAAGAGCAGTTCTTC. Translated, this gives CASSWANGREEQFF.